This T cell receptor beta chain stems from a study of monozygotic twins with inflammatory bowel disease. General study points: The data did not back a single strong IBD-associated clonotype or signal.

The CDR3 runs to 17 residues. CDR1 and CDR2 (germline): SGHVS, FQNEAQ. A remark on this clonotype: As yet, its antigen is unknown.

TCRdb reanalyzed the 5' RACE reads and collapses them to one entry per CDR3 protein, without DNA. The record lists more than 95,000 distinct CDR3 sequences, of which the ten most abundant hold approximately 2%. V usage is TRBV7-8 and J usage is TRBJ2-2; checking the TCRdb D call of TRBD1 is not possible without DNA. The sample comprised blood. The clonotype originates from a human donor with ulcerative colitis or Crohn's disease, or a healthy co-twin of an affected twin (not recorded which). The CDR3 sequence: CASSILTRQVNTGELFF.